What follows are 30 T cell receptor beta chains derived from one specimen sequenced in a study of OX40 agonist ivuxolimab in advanced cancers. The protocol was immunoSEQ multiplex PCR, while the TCRdb copy is restricted to in-frame clones and leaves out a portion. The sample contains more than 80,000 clones, 94% of which appear only once. The sample in question was CD4+ or CD8+ T cells sorted from blood, obtained in a trial of the OX40 agonist ivuxolimab. The source is an adult with an advanced solid tumor such as melanoma, head and neck, liver or kidney cancer.

The rearrangement links TRBV19 to TRBJ2-2; TRBD1 might be the D (6 bases). V lost 7 bases, J lost 5 bases, and 11 bases lay in between. This CDR3 has 13 residues. Germline V gene lookup returns CDR1 LNHDA and CDR2 SQIVND (reference sequence). The CDR3 protein is CASTLQGTGELFF. The CDR3 DNA is TGTGCCAGTACCCTACAGGGTACCGGGGAGCTGTTTTTT.

This clone was picked up one time. One junction end does not reproduce the germline sequence, and a read error may be involved. The J gene is TRBJ2-7, the V gene TRBV6-1; TRBD1 matches 7 bases. CDR1 MNHNS and CDR2 SASEGT come from the germline V gene. The CDR3 is 15 amino acids. The DNA of the CDR3 is TGTGCCAGCAGTAAAGCGTTTGGGACAGCTTACGAGCAGTACTTC. This sequence encodes CASSKAFGTAYEQYF.

The chain couples TRBV11-2 to TRBJ2-7; D gene unclear. V dropped 3 bases and J dropped 3 bases, with 9 bases sitting between them. The CDR3 spans 13 residues. From germline, CDR1 is SGHAT and CDR2 FQNNGV. The CDR3 coding sequence is TGTGCCAGCAGCTTCGGCGGAAACTACGAGCAGTACTTC. Its translation is CASSFGGNYEQYF. The full variable domain, rest sourced from reference TRBV11-2 and TRBJ2-7, is EAGVAQSPRYKIIEKRQSVAFWCNPISGHATLYWYQQILGQGPKLLIQFQNNGVVDDSQLPKDRFSAERLKGVDSTLKIQPAKLEDSAVYLCASSFGGNYEQYFGPGTRLTVT.

The chain recombines TRBV6-1 with TRBJ1-4, with D tentatively TRBD1 (6 bases). CDR3 size: 14 residues. Trimming took 10 bases from V and 4 from J, leaving 16 bases between them. Per germline, CDR1 MNHNS and CDR2 SASEGT. CDR3 sequence (DNA): TGTGCCACCTACACGGACAGACTTAATGAAAAACTGTTTTTT. This translates into CATYTDRLNEKLFF.

This chain links TRBV11-2 with TRBJ2-1, with 7 bases aligning to TRBD1. Unmatched junction bases numbered 0, after V lost 4 bases and J lost 6 bases. CDR3 length: 12 residues. Germline lookup yields CDR1 SGHAT and CDR2 FQNNGV. The CDR3: CASSSGGNEQFF. Written as DNA, the CDR3 is TGTGCCAGCAGCTCAGGGGGCAATGAGCAGTTCTTC.

The V call is TRBV27, the J call TRBJ2-7; D could derive from TRBD1 or TRBD2 (6 bases each). Germline V lookup: CDR1 MNHEY, CDR2 SMNVEV (reference sequence). Trimming shortened V by 6 bases and J by 3 bases, and 18 bases separated the two germline ends. CDR3 length: 15 amino acids. CDR3 amino acids: CASRRGAAPDYEQYF. The CDR3 nucleotides are TGTGCCAGCAGGAGGGGGGCGGCTCCTGACTACGAGCAGTACTTC.

This chain connects TRBV11-2 to TRBJ2-1, with 9 nucleotides matching TRBD2. The CDR3 runs 15 residues. The ends lost 1 base at V and 4 bases at J; junction bases unmatched: 2. Germline V gene data show CDR1 as SGHAT and CDR2 as FQNNGV. The CDR3 region has the DNA TGTGCCAGCAGCTTAGGCGGGGGGGCGTACAATGAGCAGTTCTTC. Protein: CASSLGGGAYNEQFF.

The chain recombines TRBV7-9 with TRBJ2-3; D is unclear. Trimming shortened V by 3 bases and J by 6 bases, and 13 bases separated the two germline ends. The length of the CDR3 is 14 residues. Germline CDR1 is SEHNR and CDR2 is FQNEAQ (reference sequence). CDR3 coding DNA: TGTGCCAGCAGCTTTAGACTCGACCGGGATACGCAGTATTTT. Protein product: CASSFRLDRDTQYF.

The chain has TRBV27 and TRBJ2-5; 7 nucleotides line up with TRBD2. CDR1 MNHEY and CDR2 SMNVEV come from the germline V gene (reference sequence). CDR3 length: 14 amino acids. V trimming: 7 bases; J trimming: 5 bases; junction bases outside the gene matches: 10. The CDR3 DNA follows: TGTGCCAGCAAGGGAGGGGTCTCGGGGGAGACCCAGTACTTC. Encoded protein: CASKGGVSGETQYF.

V is TRBV11-2 and J is TRBJ1-1; a possible D gene is TRBD1 (5 bases). From germline, CDR1 is SGHAT and CDR2 FQNNGV. The CDR3 has 14 amino acids. V shed 5 bases and J shed 4 bases, with 14 bases lying between them. The DNA for the CDR3 is TGTGCCAGCAGCCCCCTAGACAGTAGCACTGAAGCTTTCTTT. It codes for CASSPLDSSTEAFF.

V gene TRBV15 combines with J gene TRBJ1-1; no firm D call. In germline, CDR1 is LNHNV, CDR2 YYDKDF (reference sequence). V was cut by 0 bases and J by 5 bases, with 13 bases left in between. This CDR3 has 15 residues. The chain's CDR3 is CATSRDLSSRTEAFF. The CDR3 DNA reads as TGTGCCACCAGCAGAGATCTATCGTCCAGGACTGAAGCTTTCTTT. The full variable domain, rest sourced from reference TRBV15 and TRBJ1-1, is DAMVIQNPRYQVTQFGKPVTLSCSQTLNHNVMYWYQQKSSQAPKLLFHYYDKDFNNEADTPDNFQSRRPNTSFCFLDIRSPGLGDTAMYLCATSRDLSSRTEAFFGQGTRLTVV.

The chain is built from TRBV29-1 and TRBJ2-2; no reliable D call. V lost 4 bases and J lost 3, with 6 bases in between. Germline V gene data show CDR1 as SQVTM and CDR2 as ANQGSEA. The CDR3 loop spans 12 amino acids. The CDR3 DNA reads as TGCAGCGTTGTAAGAGACACCGGGGAGCTGTTTTTT. Translation gives CSVVRDTGELFF.

This rearrangement joins TRBV27 to TRBJ1-1, with a tentative D call TRBD1 (5 bases). This CDR3 has 14 amino acids. Germline V lookup: CDR1 MNHEY, CDR2 SMNVEV (reference sequence). Trimming pared 2 bases from V and 0 bases from J, leaving 7 bases between. DNA for the CDR3: TGTGCCAGCAGTTTAGGGACGGTGAACACTGAAGCTTTCTTT. It translates to CASSLGTVNTEAFF.

The chain couples TRBV6-6 to TRBJ1-1; 8 bases agree with TRBD1. The CDR3 is 13 amino acids. V shed 3 bases, J shed 6 bases, and the junction held 3 bases outside the gene matches. Germline loops: CDR1 MNHNY, CDR2 SVGAGI (reference sequence). CDR3 DNA: TGTGCCAGCAGTTATTCAGGGGGCGCTGAAGCTTTCTTT. Translated, it gives CASSYSGGAEAFF.

The V and J genes are TRBV5-4 and TRBJ2-2, with D possibly being TRBD2 (6 bases). Germline lookup yields CDR1 SGHNT and CDR2 YYREEE (reference sequence). The CDR3 has 12 residues. With 9 bases removed from V and 5 bases from J, the gap between germline ends came to 11 bases. The CDR3 loop reads CAINSGTGELFF. CDR3 bases: TGTGCCATCAACAGCGGGACCGGGGAGCTGTTTTTT.

This sequence joins TRBV5-6 and TRBJ1-5; D gene uncertain. CDR1 and CDR2 from the germline V gene are SGHDT and YYEEEE. V lost 0 bases and J 2 bases, leaving 9 bases between the germline ends. The CDR3 runs 15 residues. CDR3 loop: CASSLGYGGNQPQHF. Written as DNA, the CDR3 is TGTGCCAGCAGCTTGGGGTACGGGGGCAATCAGCCCCAGCATTTT.

The CDR3 sequence: CASSYTDRDPYGYTF. In nucleotides, the CDR3 is TGTGCCAGCAGTTACACAGACAGGGACCCCTATGGCTACACCTTC. The V call is TRBV6-5, the J call TRBJ1-2; 7 bases are a match to TRBD1. The CDR3 is made up of 15 amino acids. Losses at the gene ends were 2 bases for V and 4 bases for J; bases not matched to a gene: 7. Germline V gene sequence: CDR1 MNHEY, CDR2 SVGAGI.

This sequence joins TRBV18 and TRBJ1-2, with D tentatively TRBD1 (5 bases). With 0 bases removed from V and 4 bases from J, the gap between germline ends came to 12 bases. Germline V gives CDR1 KGHSH, CDR2 LQKENI. The CDR3 extends over 15 amino acids. CDR3 nucleotide sequence: TGTGCCAGCTCACCACCTCAGGGATGGGGCTATGGCTACACCTTC. This translates into CASSPPQGWGYGYTF.

V is TRBV4-1 and J is TRBJ1-3; D is unresolved. Trimming took off 4 bases at V and 4 bases at J, with 8 bases between the two ends. The CDR3 extends over 13 amino acids. Germline-derived CDR1 and CDR2 are MGHRA and YSYEKL. Here the CDR3 reads CASSPPLGNTIYF. CDR3 sequence (DNA): TGCGCCAGCAGCCCCCCCCTCGGAAACACCATATATTTT.

The chain combines TRBV5-1 with TRBJ2-7, with a possible D match to TRBD2 (5 bases). The CDR3 runs to 15 residues. Trimming removed 0 bases at V and 2 bases at J, with 12 bases between. The germline gives CDR1 SGHRS, CDR2 YFSETQ. CDR3 bases: TGCGCCAGCAGCTTGGAATCCGGGGTCACCTACGAGCAGTACTTC. It specifies CASSLESGVTYEQYF.

V and J are TRBV12-5 and TRBJ2-7; possible D gene TRBD2, 6 bases. V was clipped by 6 bases and J by 3 bases, with 18 bases between them. The CDR3 loop spans 15 amino acids. Germline V gene data show CDR1 as LGHNT and CDR2 as FRNRAP. CDR3: CASGFNRDLYYEQYF. For the CDR3, the DNA is TGTGCTAGTGGATTCAACCGGGACTTATACTACGAGCAGTACTTC.

The chain links TRBV6-5 to TRBJ2-7; TRBD1 agrees at 9 bases. Looked up from germline, CDR1 is MNHEY and CDR2 is SVGAGI. V shed 4 bases and J 0 bases; nucleotides not matched to a gene: 4. This CDR3 has 15 residues. The CDR3 bases are TGTGCCAGCAGTTCAGGACAGGGGCTCTCCTACGAGCAGTACTTC. It is translated as CASSSGQGLSYEQYF.

The chain carries TRBV30 and TRBJ2-1, with 10 bases matching TRBD1. Per the germline V gene, CDR1 is GTSNPN and CDR2 is SVGIG (reference sequence). There are 18 residues in the CDR3. Germline trimming cut 1 base from V and 2 bases from J; bases unmatched to any gene: 11. CDR3 protein: CAWSGWTGGQSAYNEQFF. CDR3 sequence (DNA): TGTGCCTGGAGTGGTTGGACAGGGGGTCAGTCGGCCTACAATGAGCAGTTCTTC.

On this clone: The same CDR3 can be traced to other DNA sequences in this sample. This chain joins TRBV19 and TRBJ1-1; D gene ambiguous. This CDR3 has 12 amino acids. The germline V gene has CDR1 LNHDA and CDR2 SQIVND (reference sequence). The V end lost 2 bases, the J end lost 2 bases, and 3 bases lay between the germline ends. The CDR3 bases are TGTGCCAGTAGTATATTAAACACTGAAGCTTTCTTT. Translated, it gives CASSILNTEAFF.

This chain connects TRBV27 to TRBJ2-2; 10 bases agree with TRBD2. The CDR3 sequence is 15 residues long. V was clipped by 5 bases and J by 6 bases; unmatched bases: 6. In germline, CDR1 is MNHEY, CDR2 SMNVEV (reference sequence). CDR3 nucleotides: TGTGCCAGCAGTCCCCAGCGGGGGGGCCCCGGGGAGCTGTTTTTT. Protein product: CASSPQRGGPGELFF.

The rearrangement uses TRBV12-5 and TRBJ1-1; no reliable D call. The CDR3 sequence is 13 residues long. Deletions cut 2 bases from V and 8 bases from J, with 12 bases between. Germline V gene data show CDR1 as LGHNT and CDR2 as FRNRAP. In nucleotides, the CDR3 is TGTGCTAGTGGTTTGTGGCTATCTATGGAAGCTTTCTTT. It specifies CASGLWLSMEAFF.

This clone occurred once. The rearrangement uses TRBV25-1 and TRBJ1-1; tentative D call: TRBD1 (6 bases). Germline V lookup: CDR1 MGHDK, CDR2 SYGVNS. This CDR3 has 15 amino acids. Trimming left V 2 bases short and J 0 bases short, with 10 bases between. The CDR3 here is CASSEGTGLNTEAFF. The CDR3 DNA reads TGTGCCAGCAGTGAAGGTACAGGGTTGAACACTGAAGCTTTCTTT.

The V call is TRBV6-5, the J call TRBJ1-2; 8 positions agree with TRBD1. Trimming cost V 4 bases and J 6 bases; bases outside gene matches: 4. Germline CDR1 reads MNHEY; CDR2 reads SVGAGI. CDR3 length: 13 amino acids. The CDR3 DNA reads TGTGCCAGCAGTTCGAGGACAGGGAATGGCTACACCTTC. Amino acid sequence: CASSSRTGNGYTF.

The chain recombines TRBV15 with TRBJ2-1; TRBD1 might be the D (7 bases). V was trimmed by 3 bases and J by 13 bases, leaving 13 bases between them. Germline values: CDR1 LNHNV, CDR2 YYDKDF (reference sequence). There are 12 residues in the CDR3. The CDR3, as DNA: TGTGCCACCAGCAGCTGGGGGGACAGTCAGTTCTTC. This sequence encodes CATSSWGDSQFF.

The CDR3 reads CASSLTLENEQFF. The CDR3 coding sequence is TGCGCCAGCAGCTTAACCCTTGAGAATGAGCAGTTCTTC. The chain joins TRBV5-1 to TRBJ2-1; D is undetermined. V was shortened by 2 bases and J by 7 bases, with 10 bases between the two germline ends. Germline CDR1 is SGHRS and CDR2 is YFSETQ. The length of the CDR3 is 13 residues. Full variable domain (missing parts from reference TRBV5-1 and TRBJ2-1): KAGVTQTPRYLIKTRGQQVTLSCSPISGHRSVSWYQQTPGQGLQFLFEYFSETQRNKGNFPGRFSGRQFSNSRSEMNVSTLELGDSALYLCASSLTLENEQFFGPGTRLTVL.